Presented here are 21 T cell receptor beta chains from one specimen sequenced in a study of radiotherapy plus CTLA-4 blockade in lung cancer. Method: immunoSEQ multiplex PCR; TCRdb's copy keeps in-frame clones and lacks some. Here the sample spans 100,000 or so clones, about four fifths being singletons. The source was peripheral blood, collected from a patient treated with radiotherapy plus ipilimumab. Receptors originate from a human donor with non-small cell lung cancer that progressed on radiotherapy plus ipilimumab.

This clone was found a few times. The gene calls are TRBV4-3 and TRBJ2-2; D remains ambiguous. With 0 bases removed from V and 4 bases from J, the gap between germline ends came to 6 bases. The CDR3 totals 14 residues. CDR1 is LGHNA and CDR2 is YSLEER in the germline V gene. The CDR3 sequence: CASSQDPLTGELFF. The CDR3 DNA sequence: TGCGCCAGCAGCCAAGATCCCCTCACCGGGGAGCTGTTTTTT.

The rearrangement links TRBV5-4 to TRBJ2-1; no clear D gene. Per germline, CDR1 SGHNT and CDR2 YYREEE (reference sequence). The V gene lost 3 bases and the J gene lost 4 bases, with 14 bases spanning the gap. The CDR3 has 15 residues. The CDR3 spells CASSSVGSAYNEQFF. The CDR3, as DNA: TGTGCCAGCAGCTCGGTCGGGTCAGCTTACAATGAGCAGTTCTTC.

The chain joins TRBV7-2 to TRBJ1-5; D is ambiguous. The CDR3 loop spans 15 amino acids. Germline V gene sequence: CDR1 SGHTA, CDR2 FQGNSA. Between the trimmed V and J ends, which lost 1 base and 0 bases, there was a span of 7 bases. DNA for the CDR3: TGTGCCAGCAGCTTAGTGGCGGTTAGCAATCAGCCCCAGCATTTT. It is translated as CASSLVAVSNQPQHF. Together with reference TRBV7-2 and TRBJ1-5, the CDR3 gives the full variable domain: GAGVSQSPSNKVTEKGKDVELRCDPISGHTALYWYRQSLGQGLEFLIYFQGNSAPDKSGLPSDRFSAERTGGSVSTLTIQRTQQEDSAVYLCASSLVAVSNQPQHFGDGTRLSIL.

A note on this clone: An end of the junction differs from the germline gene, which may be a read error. CDR3 sequence reads: CSVEVDRANTGELFF. CDR3 coding DNA: TGCAGCGTCGAAGTAGACAGGGCGAACACCGGGGAGCTGTTTTTT. The chain couples TRBV29-1 to TRBJ2-2; 7 bases agree with TRBD1. The CDR3 has 15 residues. CDR1 and CDR2 (germline): SQVTM, ANQGSEA.

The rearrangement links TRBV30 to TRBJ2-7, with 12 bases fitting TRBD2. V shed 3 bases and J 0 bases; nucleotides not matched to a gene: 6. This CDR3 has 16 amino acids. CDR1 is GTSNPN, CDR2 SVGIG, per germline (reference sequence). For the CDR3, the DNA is TGTGCCTGGAGCTCGGGACTAGCGGGTGCCTCCTACGAGCAGTACTTC. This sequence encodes CAWSSGLAGASYEQYF.

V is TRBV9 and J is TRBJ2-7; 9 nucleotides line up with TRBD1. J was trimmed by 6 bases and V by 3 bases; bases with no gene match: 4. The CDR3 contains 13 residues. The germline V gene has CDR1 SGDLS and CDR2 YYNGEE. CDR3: CASSAGTGFEQYF. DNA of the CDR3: TGTGCCAGCAGCGCCGGGACAGGGTTCGAGCAGTACTTC.

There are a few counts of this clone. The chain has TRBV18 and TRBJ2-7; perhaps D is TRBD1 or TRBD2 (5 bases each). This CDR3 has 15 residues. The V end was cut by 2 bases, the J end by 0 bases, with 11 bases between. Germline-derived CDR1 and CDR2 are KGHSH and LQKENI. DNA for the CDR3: TGTGCCAGCTCACCAGGGACGGGCCCCTCCTACGAGCAGTACTTC. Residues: CASSPGTGPSYEQYF. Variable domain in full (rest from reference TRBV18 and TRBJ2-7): NAGVMQNPRHLVRRRGQEARLRCSPMKGHSHVYWYRQLPEEGLKFMVYLQKENIIDESGMPKERFSAEFPKEGPSILRIQQVVRGDSAAYFCASSPGTGPSYEQYFGPGTRLTVT.

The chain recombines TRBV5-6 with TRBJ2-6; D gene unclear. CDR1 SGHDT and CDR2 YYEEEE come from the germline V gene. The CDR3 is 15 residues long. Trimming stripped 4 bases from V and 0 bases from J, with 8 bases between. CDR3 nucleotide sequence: TGTGCCAGCAGCCCCAAAAGCTCTGGGGCCAACGTCCTGACTTTC. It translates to CASSPKSSGANVLTF.

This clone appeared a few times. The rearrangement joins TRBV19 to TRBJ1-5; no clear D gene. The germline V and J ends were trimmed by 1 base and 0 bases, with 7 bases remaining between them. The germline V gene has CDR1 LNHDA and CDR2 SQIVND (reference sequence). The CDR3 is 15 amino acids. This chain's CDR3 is CASSIGSSSNQPQHF. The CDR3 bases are TGTGCCAGTAGTATAGGTAGCTCTAGCAATCAGCCCCAGCATTTT. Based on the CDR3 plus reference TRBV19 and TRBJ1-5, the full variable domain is DGGITQSPKYLFRKEGQNVTLSCEQNLNHDAMYWYRQDPGQGLRLIYYSQIVNDFQKGDIAEGYSVSREKKESFPLTVTSAQKNPTAFYLCASSIGSSSNQPQHFGDGTRLSIL.

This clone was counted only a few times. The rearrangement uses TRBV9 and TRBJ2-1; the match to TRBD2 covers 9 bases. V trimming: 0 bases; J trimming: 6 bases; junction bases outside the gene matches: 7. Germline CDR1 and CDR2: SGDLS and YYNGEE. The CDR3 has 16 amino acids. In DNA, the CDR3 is TGTGCCAGCAGCGTAGCCCCGGGACTAGCAGGCAATGAGCAGTTCTTC. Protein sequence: CASSVAPGLAGNEQFF.

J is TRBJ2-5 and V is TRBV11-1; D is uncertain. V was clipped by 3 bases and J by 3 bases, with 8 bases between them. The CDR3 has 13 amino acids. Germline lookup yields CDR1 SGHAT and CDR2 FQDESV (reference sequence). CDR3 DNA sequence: TGTGCCAGCAGCTTGAGGCTGGAAGAGACCCAGTACTTC. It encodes CASSLRLEETQYF.

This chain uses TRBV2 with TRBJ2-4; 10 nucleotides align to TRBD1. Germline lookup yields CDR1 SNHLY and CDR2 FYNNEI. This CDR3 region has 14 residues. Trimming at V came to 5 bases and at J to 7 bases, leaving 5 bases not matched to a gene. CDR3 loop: CASSRQGAGNIQYF. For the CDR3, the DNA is TGTGCCAGCAGTCGACAGGGGGCCGGTAACATTCAGTACTTC.

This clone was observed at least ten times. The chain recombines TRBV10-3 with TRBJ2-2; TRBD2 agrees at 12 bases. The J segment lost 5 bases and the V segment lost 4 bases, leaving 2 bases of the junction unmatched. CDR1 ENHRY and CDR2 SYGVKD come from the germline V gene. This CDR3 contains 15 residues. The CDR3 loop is CAISGLAGDTGELFF. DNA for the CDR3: TGTGCCATCAGTGGACTAGCGGGAGATACCGGGGAGCTGTTTTTT.

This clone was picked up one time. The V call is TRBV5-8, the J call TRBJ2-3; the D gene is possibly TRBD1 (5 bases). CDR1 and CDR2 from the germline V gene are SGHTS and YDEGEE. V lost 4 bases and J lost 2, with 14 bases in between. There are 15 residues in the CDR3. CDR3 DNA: TGTGCCAGCAGCCCACCGGGCAGGGACACAGATACGCAGTATTTT. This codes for CASSPPGRDTDTQYF.

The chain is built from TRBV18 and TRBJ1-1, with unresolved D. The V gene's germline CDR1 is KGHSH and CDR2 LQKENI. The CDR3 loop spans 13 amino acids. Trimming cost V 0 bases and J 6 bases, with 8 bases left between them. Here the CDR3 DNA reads TGTGCCAGCTCACCACCGATGAGACCTGAAGCTTTCTTT. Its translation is CASSPPMRPEAFF. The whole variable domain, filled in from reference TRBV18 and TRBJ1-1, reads NAGVMQNPRHLVRRRGQEARLRCSPMKGHSHVYWYRQLPEEGLKFMVYLQKENIIDESGMPKERFSAEFPKEGPSILRIQQVVRGDSAAYFCASSPPMRPEAFFGQGTRLTVV.

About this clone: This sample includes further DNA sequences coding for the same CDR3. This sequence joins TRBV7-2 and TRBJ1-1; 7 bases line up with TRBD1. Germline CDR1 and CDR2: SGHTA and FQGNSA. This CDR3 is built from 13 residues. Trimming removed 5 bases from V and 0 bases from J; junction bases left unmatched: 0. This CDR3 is CASSRGLNTEAFF. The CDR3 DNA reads TGTGCCAGCAGCAGGGGGCTGAACACTGAAGCTTTCTTT.

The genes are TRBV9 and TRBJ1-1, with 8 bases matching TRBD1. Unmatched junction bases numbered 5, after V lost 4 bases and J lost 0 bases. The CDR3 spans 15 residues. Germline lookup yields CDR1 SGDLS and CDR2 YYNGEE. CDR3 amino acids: CASSHGQGLNTEAFF. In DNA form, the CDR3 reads TGTGCCAGCAGCCACGGACAGGGATTGAACACTGAAGCTTTCTTT.

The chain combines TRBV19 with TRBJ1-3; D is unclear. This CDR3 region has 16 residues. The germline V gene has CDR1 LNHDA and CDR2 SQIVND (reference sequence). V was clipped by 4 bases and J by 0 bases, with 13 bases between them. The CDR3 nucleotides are TGTGCCAGTAGTAGTCCGGCCGCCAACTCTGGAAACACCATATATTTT. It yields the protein CASSSPAANSGNTIYF.

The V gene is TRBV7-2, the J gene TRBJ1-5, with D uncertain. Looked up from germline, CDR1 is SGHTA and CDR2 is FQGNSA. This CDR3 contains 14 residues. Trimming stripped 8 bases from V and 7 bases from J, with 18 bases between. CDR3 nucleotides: TGTGCCAGCTCTGACGACGGTGGATGGCAGCCCCAGCATTTT. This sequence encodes CASSDDGGWQPQHF.

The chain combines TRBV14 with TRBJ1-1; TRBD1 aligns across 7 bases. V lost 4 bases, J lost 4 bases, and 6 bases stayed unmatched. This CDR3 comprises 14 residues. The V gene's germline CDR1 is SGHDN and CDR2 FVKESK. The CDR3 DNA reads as TGTGCCAGCAGCCTCTTTCGGGACAGCACTGAAGCTTTCTTT. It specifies CASSLFRDSTEAFF.

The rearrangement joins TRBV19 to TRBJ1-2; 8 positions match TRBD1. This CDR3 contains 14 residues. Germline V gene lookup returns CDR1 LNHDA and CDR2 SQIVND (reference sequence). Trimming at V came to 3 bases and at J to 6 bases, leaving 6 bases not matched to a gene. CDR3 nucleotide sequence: TGTGCCAGTAGTATGAGACAGGGGCCCGATGGCTACACCTTC. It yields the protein CASSMRQGPDGYTF.